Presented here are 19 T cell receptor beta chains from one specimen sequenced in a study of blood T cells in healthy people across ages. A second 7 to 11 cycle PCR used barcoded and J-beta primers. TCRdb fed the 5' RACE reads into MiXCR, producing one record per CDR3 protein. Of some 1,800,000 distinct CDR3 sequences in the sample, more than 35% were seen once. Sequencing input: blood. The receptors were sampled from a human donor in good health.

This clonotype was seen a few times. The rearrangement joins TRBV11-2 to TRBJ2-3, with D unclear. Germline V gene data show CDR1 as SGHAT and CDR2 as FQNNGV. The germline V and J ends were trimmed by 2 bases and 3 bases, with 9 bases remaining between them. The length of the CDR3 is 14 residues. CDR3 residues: CASSLTRYTDTQYF. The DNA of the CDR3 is TGTGCCAGCAGCTTAACGAGGTATACAGATACGCAGTATTTT.

The DNA of the CDR3 is TGCGCCAGCAGCTTCGACCCGAGGGCGTCTGAAGCTTTCTTT. Protein sequence: CASSFDPRASEAFF. The chain combines TRBV5-1 with TRBJ1-1; unclear D gene. The V end lost 2 bases, the J end lost 6 bases, and 14 bases lay between the germline ends. Germline assignment: CDR1 SGHRS and CDR2 YFSETQ. This CDR3 spans 14 amino acids.

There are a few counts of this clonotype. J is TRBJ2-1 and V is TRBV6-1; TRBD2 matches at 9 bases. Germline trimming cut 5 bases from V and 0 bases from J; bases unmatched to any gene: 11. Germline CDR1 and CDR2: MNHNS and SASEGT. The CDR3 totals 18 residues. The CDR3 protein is CASSHSGGLLRSYNEQFF. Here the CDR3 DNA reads TGTGCCAGCAGTCATAGCGGGGGCCTACTTCGCTCCTACAATGAGCAGTTCTTC.

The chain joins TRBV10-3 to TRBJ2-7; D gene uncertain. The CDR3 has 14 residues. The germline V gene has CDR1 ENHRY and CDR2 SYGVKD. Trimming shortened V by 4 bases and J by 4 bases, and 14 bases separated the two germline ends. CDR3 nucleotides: TGTGCCATCAGTGCGTCAGGAGTAGGGTACGAGCAGTACTTC. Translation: CAISASGVGYEQYF.

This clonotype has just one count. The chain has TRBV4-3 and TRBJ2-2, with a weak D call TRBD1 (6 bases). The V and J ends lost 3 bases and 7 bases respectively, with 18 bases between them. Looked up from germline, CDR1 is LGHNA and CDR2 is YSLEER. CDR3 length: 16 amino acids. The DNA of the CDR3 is TGCGCCAGCAGCCAGCCTCCTTGGAAGGGGGACGGGGAGCTGTTTTTT. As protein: CASSQPPWKGDGELFF.

CDR3 sequence: CASSQVTGPNQPQHF. CDR3 DNA: TGTGCCAGCAGCCAAGTAACAGGGCCCAATCAGCCCCAGCATTTT. This sequence joins TRBV4-2 and TRBJ1-5; D is perhaps TRBD1 (6 bases). The CDR3 is 15 amino acids. Germline V gene lookup returns CDR1 LGHNA and CDR2 YNFKEQ. V was cut by 1 base and J by 3 bases, with 10 bases left in between.

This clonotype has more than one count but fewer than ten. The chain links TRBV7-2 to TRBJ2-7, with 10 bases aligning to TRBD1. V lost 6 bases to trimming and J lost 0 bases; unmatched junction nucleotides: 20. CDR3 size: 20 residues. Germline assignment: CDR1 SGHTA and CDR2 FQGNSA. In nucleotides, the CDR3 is TGTGCCAGCAGGGAGATCCCGGGACAGGGGCCCCCCAAGAGCTCCTACGAGCAGTACTTC. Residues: CASREIPGQGPPKSSYEQYF.

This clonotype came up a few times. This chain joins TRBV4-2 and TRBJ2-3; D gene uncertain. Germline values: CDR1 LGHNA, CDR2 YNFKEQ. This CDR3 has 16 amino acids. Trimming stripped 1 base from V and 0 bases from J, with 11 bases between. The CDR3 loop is CASSQGVVGSTDTQYF. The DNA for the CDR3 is TGTGCCAGCAGCCAAGGAGTGGTGGGGAGCACAGATACGCAGTATTTT.

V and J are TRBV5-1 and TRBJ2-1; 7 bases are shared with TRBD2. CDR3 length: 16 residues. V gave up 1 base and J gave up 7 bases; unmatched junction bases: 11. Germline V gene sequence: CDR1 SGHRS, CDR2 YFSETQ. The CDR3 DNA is TGCGCCAGCAGCTTGACTAGCGCCAGTGGGAGAAATGAGCAGTTCTTC. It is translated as CASSLTSASGRNEQFF.

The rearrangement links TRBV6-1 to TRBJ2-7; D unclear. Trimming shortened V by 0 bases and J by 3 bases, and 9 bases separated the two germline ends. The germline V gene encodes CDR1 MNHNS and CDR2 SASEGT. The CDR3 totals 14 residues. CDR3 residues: CASSEADGDYEQYF. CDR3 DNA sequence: TGTGCCAGCAGTGAAGCGGACGGAGACTACGAGCAGTACTTC.

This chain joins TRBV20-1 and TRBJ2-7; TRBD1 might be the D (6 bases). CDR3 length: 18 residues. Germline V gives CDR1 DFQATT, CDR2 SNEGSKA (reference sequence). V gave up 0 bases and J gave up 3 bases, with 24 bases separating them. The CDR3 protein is CSARDRGSPQSPYYEQYF. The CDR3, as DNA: TGCAGTGCTAGAGACAGGGGCTCTCCACAATCACCTTACTACGAGCAGTACTTC.

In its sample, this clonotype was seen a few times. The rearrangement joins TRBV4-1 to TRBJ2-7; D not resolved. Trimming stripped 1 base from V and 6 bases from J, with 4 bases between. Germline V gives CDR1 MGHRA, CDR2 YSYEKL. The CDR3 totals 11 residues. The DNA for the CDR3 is TGCGCCAGCAGCCAAGGGCCCGAGCAGTACTTC. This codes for CASSQGPEQYF.

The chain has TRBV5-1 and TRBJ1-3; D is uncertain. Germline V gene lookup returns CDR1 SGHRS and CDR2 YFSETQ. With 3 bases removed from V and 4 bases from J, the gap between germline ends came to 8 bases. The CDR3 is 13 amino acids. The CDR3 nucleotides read TGCGCCAGCAGCTCGGCACACGGAAACACCATATATTTT. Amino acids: CASSSAHGNTIYF.

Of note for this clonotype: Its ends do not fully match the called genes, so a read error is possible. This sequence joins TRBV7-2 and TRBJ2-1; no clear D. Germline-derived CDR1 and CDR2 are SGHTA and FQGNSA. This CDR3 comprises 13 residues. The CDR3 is CASSSFNAGEQFF. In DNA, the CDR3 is TGCGCCAGCAGCTCCTTCAATGCCGGGGAGCAGTTCTTC.

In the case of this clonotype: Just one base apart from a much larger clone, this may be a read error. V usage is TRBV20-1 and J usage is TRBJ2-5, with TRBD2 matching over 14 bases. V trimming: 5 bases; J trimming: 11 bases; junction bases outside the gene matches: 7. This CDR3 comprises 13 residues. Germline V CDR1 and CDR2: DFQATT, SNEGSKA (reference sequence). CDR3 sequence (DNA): TGCAGTGCTGGGACTAGCGGGGGAAATGAGCAGTACTTC. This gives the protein CSAGTSGGNEQYF.

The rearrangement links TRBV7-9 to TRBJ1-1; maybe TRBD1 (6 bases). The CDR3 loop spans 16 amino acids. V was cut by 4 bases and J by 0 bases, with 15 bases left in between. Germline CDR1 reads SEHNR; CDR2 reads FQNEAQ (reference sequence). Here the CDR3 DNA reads TGTGCCAGCAGCTCGTCTACAGGGCTTCTGAACACTGAAGCTTTCTTT. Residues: CASSSSTGLLNTEAFF.

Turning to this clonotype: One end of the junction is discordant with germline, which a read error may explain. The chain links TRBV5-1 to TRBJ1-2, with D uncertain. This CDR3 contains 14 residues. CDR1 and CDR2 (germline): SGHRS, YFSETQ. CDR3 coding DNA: TGCGCCAGCAGCCGGGCCGGGGATAACTATGGCTGCACCTTC. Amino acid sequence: CASSRAGDNYGCTF.

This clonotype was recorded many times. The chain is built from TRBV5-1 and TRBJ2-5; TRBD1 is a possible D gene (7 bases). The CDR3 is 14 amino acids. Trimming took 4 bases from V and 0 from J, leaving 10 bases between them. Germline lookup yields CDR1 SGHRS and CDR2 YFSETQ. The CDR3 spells CASSAGQYQETQYF. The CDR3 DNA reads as TGCGCCAGCAGCGCGGGACAGTACCAAGAGACCCAGTACTTC.

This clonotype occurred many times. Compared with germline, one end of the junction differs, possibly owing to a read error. CDR3 sequence reads: CASSRGGDNEQFF. In DNA, the CDR3 is TGTGCTAGCAGCCGAGGGGGGGACAATGAGCAGTTCTTC. This chain links TRBV12-3 or TRBV12-4 with TRBJ2-1, with D perhaps TRBD2 (7 bases). The CDR3 has 13 residues.